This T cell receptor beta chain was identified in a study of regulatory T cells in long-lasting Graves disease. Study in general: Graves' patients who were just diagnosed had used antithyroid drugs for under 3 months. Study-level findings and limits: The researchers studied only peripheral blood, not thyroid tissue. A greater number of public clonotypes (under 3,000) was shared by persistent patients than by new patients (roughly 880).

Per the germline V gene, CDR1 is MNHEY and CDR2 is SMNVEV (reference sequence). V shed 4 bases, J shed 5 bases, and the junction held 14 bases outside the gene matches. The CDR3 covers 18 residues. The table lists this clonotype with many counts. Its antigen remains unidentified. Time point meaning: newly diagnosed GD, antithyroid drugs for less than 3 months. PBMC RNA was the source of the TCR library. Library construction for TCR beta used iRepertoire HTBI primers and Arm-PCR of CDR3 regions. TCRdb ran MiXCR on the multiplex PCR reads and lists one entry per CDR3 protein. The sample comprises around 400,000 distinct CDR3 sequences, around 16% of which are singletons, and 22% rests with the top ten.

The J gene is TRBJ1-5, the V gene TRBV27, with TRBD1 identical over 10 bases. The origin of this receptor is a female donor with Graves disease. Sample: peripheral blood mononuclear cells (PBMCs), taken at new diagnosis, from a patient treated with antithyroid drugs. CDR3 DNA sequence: TGTGCCAGCAGTTCGGGACAGGGGCCCACCCCCGCCTATCAGCCCCAGCATTTT. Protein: CASSSGQGPTPAYQPQHF.